The sequence of this TCR beta chain was determined in a study of blood T cell repertoires in COVID-19. Study overall: Samples of COVID-19 (acute and convalescent) were obtained from the United States, Italy and Spain. T cells, B-cell-depleted T cells, or PBMCs provided the cDNA or gDNA that served as material.

Germline assignment: CDR1 SNHLY and CDR2 FYNNEI. This CDR3 has 13 amino acids. V was pared by 2 bases and J by 3 bases, with 8 bases between. Source study methods: Reference gene primers were amplified, and this amplification served to estimate nucleated cell counts. Measured with immunoSEQ multiplex PCR; TCRdb has only the in-frame clones, and not every one. V, J and clone size were drawn from that table, and D and trimming were deduced from the DNA. The sample lists about 140,000 clones, 75% to 85% seen once, with approximately 3.5% in the top ten. This chain links TRBV2 with TRBJ2-7; D possibly corresponds to TRBD1 (6 bases). The sequenced sample consisted of peripheral blood. The sequence came from a man between 65 and 85 years old who had recovered from COVID-19. CDR3 DNA sequence: TGTGCCAGCAGTGAACCCAGGGGCTACGAGCAGTACTTC. Translation gives CASSEPRGYEQYF.